This TCR beta chain was sequenced during a study of beta chain features in type 1 diabetes. Study in general: Researchers looked at some 99 million sorted cells across all samples.

Cell sorting via CD45RO/CCR7/CD25/CD127/CD95/CD27 was performed to obtain CD4+ naive, central memory, regulatory and stem cell-like memory cells. This clone was found a few times. Expressed TCRB transcripts were sequenced, since all the RNA that had been isolated was reverse transcribed. Naive, central memory and regulatory T cell samples averaged about 3.57 million reads. Repertoires were generated with immunoSEQ multiplex PCR, while TCRdb's copy carries only in-frame clones and drops some. The sample holds around 500,000 clones; about an eighth are singletons and the top ten take over 0.035%. This clonotype originated in a young woman in good health. The sequenced sample consisted of naive CD4+ T cells from blood.

CDR3 residues: CAWRKTVRGGPKNEKLFF. CDR3 sequence (DNA): TGTGCCTGGAGAAAAACGGTCCGGGGTGGCCCAAAAAATGAAAAACTGTTTTTT. The V gene is TRBV30, the J gene TRBJ1-4, with no clear D. Germline CDR1 and CDR2: GTSNPN and SVGIG (reference sequence). Trimming pared 3 bases from V and 5 bases from J, leaving 25 bases between. The CDR3 totals 18 residues. Using reference TRBV30 and TRBJ1-4 for the parts outside the CDR3, the full variable domain is SQTIHQWPATLVQPVGSPLSLECTVEGTSNPNLYWYRQAAGRGLQLLFYSVGIGQISSEVPQNLSASRPQDRQFILSSKKLLLSDSGFYLCAWRKTVRGGPKNEKLFFGSGTQLSVL.